This TCR beta chain was identified during a study of vaccination and CD4 T cells after COVID-19. At the level of the study: Cells were stimulated with overlapping spike peptide pools from SARS-CoV-2, HCoV-NL63, HCoV-OC43 and HCoV-229E.

As for this clonotype: Antigen specificity is unknown.

Study conclusions and caveats: In convalescent patients, a median approximately 86% of reactive clones appeared only post-vaccination. Spike mono-reactivity was the property of 304 of 307 vaccine-specific clones in convalescent patients.

The CDR3 runs to 15 residues. With V trimmed by 3 bases and J by 4 bases, 10 bases remained unmatched. From germline, CDR1 is DFQATT and CDR2 SNEGSKA (reference sequence). With the Oncomine TCR Beta short-read assay, DNA from cultured CD4+ T cells was sequenced. TCRdb reprocessed the PCR reads via MiXCR and lists one record per CDR3 protein. The data contain 9,500 to 15,000 distinct CDR3 sequences, around 46% of them seen just once; the ten biggest clones take up 15% to 25%. Treatment described: approximately nine-day PBMC culture with coronavirus spike peptide pools or control peptides (ViraFEST assay).

The source is a human donor who had recovered from COVID-19. Sequencing was performed on CD4+ T cells from blood, cultured in vitro. The chain combines TRBV20-1 with TRBJ2-5, with TRBD2 matching over 8 bases. CDR3 sequence (DNA): TGCAGTGCTAGTTGGGCGACGAGCGGGAGAGAGACCCAGTACTTC. It codes for CSASWATSGRETQYF.